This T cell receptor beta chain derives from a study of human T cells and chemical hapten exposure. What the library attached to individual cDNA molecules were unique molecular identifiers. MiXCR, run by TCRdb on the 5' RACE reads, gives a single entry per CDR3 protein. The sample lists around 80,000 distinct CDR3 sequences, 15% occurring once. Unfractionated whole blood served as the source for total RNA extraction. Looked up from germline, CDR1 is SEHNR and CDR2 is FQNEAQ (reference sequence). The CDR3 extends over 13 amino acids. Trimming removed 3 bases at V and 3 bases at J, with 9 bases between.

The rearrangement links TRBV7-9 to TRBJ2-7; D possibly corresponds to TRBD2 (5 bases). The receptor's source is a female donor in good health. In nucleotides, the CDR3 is TGTGCCAGCAGCTTTTCTCGGGACTACGAGCAGTACTTC. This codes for CASSFSRDYEQYF.